This entry features one T cell receptor beta chain sequence. This sample was taken from a study of blood T cells in healthy people across ages. Then a second PCR, running about 6 to 11 cycles, was carried out with a sample-barcoded 5' primer and a J-beta primer mix. TCRdb fed the 5' RACE reads into MiXCR, producing one record per CDR3 protein. The sample holds just over 800,000 distinct CDR3 sequences, 62% seen once. Germline CDR1 is SGDLS and CDR2 is YYNGEE. The length of the CDR3 is 13 residues. The sequence was collected from a man under 40 in good health. This chain connects TRBV9 to TRBJ2-1; tentatively, D is TRBD2 (7 bases). The tail of the sequence fits TRBJ2-7 better, so the J call may be wrong. Sequencing was done on a sample of blood. The CDR3: CASSGSGGDEQYF. The CDR3 coding sequence is TGTGCCAGCAGCGGATCGGGGGGCGATGAGCAGTACTTC.